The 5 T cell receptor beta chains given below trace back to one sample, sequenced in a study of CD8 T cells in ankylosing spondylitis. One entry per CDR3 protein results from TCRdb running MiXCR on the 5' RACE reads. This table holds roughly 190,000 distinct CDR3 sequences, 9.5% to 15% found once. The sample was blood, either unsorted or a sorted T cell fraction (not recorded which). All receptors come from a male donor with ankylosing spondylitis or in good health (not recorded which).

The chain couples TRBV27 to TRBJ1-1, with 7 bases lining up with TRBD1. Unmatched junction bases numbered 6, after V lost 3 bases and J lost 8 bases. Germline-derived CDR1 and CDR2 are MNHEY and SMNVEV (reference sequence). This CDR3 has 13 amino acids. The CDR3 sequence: CASSLVGTAEAFF. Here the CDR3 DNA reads TGTGCCAGCAGTTTGGTCGGGACAGCAGAAGCTTTCTTT.

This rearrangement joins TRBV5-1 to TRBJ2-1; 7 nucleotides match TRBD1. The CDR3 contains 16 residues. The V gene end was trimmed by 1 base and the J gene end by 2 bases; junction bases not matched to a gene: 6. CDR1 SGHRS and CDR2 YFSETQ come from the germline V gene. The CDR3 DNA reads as TGCGCCAGCAGCTTGACCGGGGACAGCCCCTACAATGAGCAGTTCTTC. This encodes CASSLTGDSPYNEQFF.

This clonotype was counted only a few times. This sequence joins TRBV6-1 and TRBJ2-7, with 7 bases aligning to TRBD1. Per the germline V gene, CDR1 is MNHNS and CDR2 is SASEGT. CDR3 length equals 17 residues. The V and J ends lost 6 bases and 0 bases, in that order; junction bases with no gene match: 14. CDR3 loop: CASRGQATPSSSYEQYF. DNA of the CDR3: TGTGCCAGCAGAGGACAGGCTACTCCGTCTAGCTCCTACGAGCAGTACTTC.

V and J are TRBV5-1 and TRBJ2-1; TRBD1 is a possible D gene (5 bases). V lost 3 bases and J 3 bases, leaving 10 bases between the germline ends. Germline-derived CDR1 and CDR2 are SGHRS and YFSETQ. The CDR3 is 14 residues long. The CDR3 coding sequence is TGCGCCAGCAGCTGGGGCGAAGACTACAATGAGCAGTTCTTC. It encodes CASSWGEDYNEQFF.

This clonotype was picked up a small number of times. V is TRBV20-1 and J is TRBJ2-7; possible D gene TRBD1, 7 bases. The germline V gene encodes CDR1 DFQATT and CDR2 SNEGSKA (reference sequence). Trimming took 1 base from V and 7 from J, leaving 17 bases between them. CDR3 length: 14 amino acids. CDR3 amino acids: CSARGAGQRGEQYF. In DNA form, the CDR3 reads TGCAGTGCTAGAGGGGCGGGACAGCGAGGGGAGCAGTACTTC.